The subject of this entry is one T cell receptor beta chain. Authors' processing steps: Nucleated cell number was recorded as an estimate derived from reference gene primer amplification. Produced via immunoSEQ multiplex PCR; TCRdb's table is partial and in-frame only. V and J calls and clone size are given by that table; D and trimming were obtained from the DNA. There are around 290,000 clones in the sample; around 90% occur only once, and approximately 2% lies in the top ten. The data originate from a study of blood T cell repertoires in COVID-19. Trimming removed 2 bases from V and 4 bases from J, with 12 bases in between. Germline CDR1 SGHTS, CDR2 YDEGEE. The CDR3 is 14 amino acids.

The TCR originated in a woman in her fifties or sixties in a cohort exposed to, infected with or recovered from COVID-19 (not recorded which). The genes are TRBV5-8 and TRBJ1-2; D possibly corresponds to TRBD1 (6 bases). Source material: PBMCs or T cells enriched from blood (not recorded which). The CDR3 loop is CASSLGGLIYGYTF. DNA for the CDR3: TGTGCCAGCAGCTTAGGGGGTCTCATCTATGGCTACACCTTC.